This entry concerns a single TCR beta chain. In the PCR, 60 Vbeta and 13 Jbeta primers were used. The table came from immunoSEQ multiplex PCR; TCRdb's copy has only in-frame clones and leaves some out. The sample has tens of thousands of clones, around 78% seen once. Trimming took 0 bases from V and 7 from J, leaving 13 bases between them. CDR1 and CDR2 (germline): SGHTA, FQGNSA. The CDR3 length is 14 residues. The entry originates in a study of cytomegalovirus exposure and HLA in healthy donors. Specimen: PBMCs. The rearrangement joins TRBV7-2 to TRBJ2-7; the D gene is possibly TRBD2 (6 bases). This sequence was found in a female donor in good health and CMV-seronegative. CDR3 protein: CASSLALARGEQYF. The CDR3 nucleotides are TGTGCCAGCAGCTTAGCGCTAGCGAGGGGAGAGCAGTACTTC. Using reference TRBV7-2 and TRBJ2-7 for the parts outside the CDR3, the full variable domain is GAGVSQSPSNKVTEKGKDVELRCDPISGHTALYWYRQSLGQGLEFLIYFQGNSAPDKSGLPSDRFSAERTGGSVSTLTIQRTQQEDSAVYLCASSLALARGEQYFGPGTRLTVT.